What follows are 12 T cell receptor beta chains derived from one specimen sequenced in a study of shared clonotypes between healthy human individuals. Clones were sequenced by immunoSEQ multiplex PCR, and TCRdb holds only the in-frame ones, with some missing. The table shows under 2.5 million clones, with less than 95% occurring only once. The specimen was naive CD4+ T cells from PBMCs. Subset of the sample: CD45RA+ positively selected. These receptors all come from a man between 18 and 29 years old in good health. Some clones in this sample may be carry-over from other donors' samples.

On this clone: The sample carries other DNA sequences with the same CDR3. The CDR3 bases are TGTGCCAGCAGTTTTCGGGCAGGCTATGGCTACACCTTC. Its translation is CASSFRAGYGYTF. This sequence joins TRBV28 and TRBJ1-2; D is uncertain. CDR3 length: 13 amino acids. The V gene lost 3 bases and the J gene lost 4 bases, with 9 bases spanning the gap. Germline CDR1 reads MDHEN; CDR2 reads SYDVKM.

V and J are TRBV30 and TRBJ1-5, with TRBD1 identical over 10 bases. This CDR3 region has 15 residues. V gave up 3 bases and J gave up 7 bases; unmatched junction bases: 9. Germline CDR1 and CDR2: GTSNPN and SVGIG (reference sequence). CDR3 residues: CAWRVAGTGAQPQHF. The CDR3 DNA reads TGTGCCTGGAGGGTAGCCGGGACAGGGGCCCAGCCCCAGCATTTT.

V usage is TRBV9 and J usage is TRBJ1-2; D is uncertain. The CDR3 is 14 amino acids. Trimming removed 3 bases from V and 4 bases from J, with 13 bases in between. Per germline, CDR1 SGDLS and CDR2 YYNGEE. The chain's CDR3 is CASSEGPDPYGYTF. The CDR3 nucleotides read TGTGCCAGCAGCGAGGGTCCGGACCCCTATGGCTACACCTTC.

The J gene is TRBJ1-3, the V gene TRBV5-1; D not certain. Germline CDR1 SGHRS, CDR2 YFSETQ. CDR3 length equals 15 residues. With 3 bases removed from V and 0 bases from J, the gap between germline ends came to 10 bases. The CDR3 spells CASSSGPVSGNTIYF. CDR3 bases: TGCGCCAGCAGCTCAGGACCGGTCTCTGGAAACACCATATATTTT.

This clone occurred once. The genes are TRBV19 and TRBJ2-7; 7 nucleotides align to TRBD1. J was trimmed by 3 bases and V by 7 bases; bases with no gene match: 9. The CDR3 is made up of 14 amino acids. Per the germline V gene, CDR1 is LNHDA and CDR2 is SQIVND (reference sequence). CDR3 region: CASNDRAISYEQYF. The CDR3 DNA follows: TGTGCCAGTAATGACAGGGCGATTAGCTACGAGCAGTACTTC.

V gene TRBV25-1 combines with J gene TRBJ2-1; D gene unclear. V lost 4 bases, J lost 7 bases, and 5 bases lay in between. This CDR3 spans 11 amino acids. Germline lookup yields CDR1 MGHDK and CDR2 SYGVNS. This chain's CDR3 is CASSVRNEQFF. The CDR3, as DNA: TGTGCCAGCAGTGTCCGAAATGAGCAGTTCTTC. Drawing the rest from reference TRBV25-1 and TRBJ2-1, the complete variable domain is EADIYQTPRYLVIGTGKKITLECSQTMGHDKMYWYQQDPGMELHLIHYSYGVNSTEKGDLSSESTVSRIRTEHFPLTLESARPSHTSQYLCASSVRNEQFFGPGTRLTVL.

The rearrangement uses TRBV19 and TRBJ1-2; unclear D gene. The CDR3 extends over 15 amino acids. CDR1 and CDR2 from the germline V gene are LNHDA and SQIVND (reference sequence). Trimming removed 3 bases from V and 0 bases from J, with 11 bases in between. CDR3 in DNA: TGTGCCAGTAGTATTAGGTCCGCGGCTAACTATGGCTACACCTTC. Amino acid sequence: CASSIRSAANYGYTF.

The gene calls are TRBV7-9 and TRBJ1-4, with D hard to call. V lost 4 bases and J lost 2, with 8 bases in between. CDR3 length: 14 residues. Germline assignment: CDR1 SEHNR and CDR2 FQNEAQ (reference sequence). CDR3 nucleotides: TGTGCCAGCAGCTCCTGGGAGACTAATGAAAAACTGTTTTTT. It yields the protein CASSSWETNEKLFF.

For the CDR3, the DNA is TGTGCCAGCAGCTTAGTGTTGGCCGGGGAGCTGTTTTTT. Its translation: CASSLVLAGELFF. The chain uses TRBV7-9 and TRBJ2-2; D uncertain. Trimming removed 1 base from V and 6 bases from J, with 6 bases in between. CDR3 length: 13 residues. Germline V lookup: CDR1 SEHNR, CDR2 FQNEAQ (reference sequence).

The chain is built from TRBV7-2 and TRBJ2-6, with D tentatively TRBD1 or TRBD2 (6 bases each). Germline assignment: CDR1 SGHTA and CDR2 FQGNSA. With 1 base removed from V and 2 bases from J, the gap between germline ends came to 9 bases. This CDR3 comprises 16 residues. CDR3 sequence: CASSLGGAAGANVLTF. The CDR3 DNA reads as TGTGCCAGCAGCTTAGGGGGGGCGGCTGGGGCCAACGTCCTGACTTTC.

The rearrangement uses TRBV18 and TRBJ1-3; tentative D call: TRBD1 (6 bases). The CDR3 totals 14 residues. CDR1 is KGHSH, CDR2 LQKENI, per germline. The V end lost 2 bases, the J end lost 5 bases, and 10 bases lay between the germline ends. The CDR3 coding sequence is TGTGCCAGCTCACCAACGGACAGAAGAAACACCATATATTTT. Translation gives CASSPTDRRNTIYF.

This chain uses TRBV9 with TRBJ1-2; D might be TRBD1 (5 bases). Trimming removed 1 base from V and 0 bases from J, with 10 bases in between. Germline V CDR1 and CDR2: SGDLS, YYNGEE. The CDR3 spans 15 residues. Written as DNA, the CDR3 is TGTGCCAGCAGCGTACAGACAGCCTCTAACTATGGCTACACCTTC. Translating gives CASSVQTASNYGYTF.